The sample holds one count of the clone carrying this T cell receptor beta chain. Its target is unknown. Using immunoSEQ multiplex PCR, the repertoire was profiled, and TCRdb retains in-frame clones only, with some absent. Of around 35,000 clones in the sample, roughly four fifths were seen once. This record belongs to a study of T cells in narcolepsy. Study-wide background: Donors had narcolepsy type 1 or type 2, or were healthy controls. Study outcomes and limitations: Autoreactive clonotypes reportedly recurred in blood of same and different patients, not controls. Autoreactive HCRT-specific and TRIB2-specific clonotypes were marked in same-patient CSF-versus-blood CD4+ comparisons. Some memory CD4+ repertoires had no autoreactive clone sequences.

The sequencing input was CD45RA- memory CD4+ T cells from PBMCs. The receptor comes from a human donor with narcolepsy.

The CDR3 protein is CSVVGGDYEQYF. Written as DNA, the CDR3 is TGCAGCGTTGTTGGGGGGGACTACGAGCAGTACTTC. The chain recombines TRBV29-1 with TRBJ2-7; 7 nucleotides line up with TRBD2. The CDR3 spans 12 residues. The V segment lost 4 bases and the J segment 3 bases; nucleotides outside the gene matches: 3. The germline V gene encodes CDR1 SQVTM and CDR2 ANQGSEA.